One sample yielded the 6 T cell receptor beta chains listed below, sequenced in a study of T cell responses to AZD1222 COVID-19 vaccine. TCRdb keeps only in-frame clones here, not all; method: immunoSEQ multiplex PCR. The sample lists about 93,000 clones, roughly 91% occurring once. The specimen was peripheral blood, collected on day 0 of MenACWY control vaccination. These receptors all stem from an adult in good health.

The chain uses TRBV24-1 and TRBJ1-4; the D gene is possibly TRBD1 (5 bases). With 6 bases removed from V and 6 bases from J, the gap between germline ends came to 16 bases. Germline values: CDR1 KGHDR, CDR2 SFDVKD. CDR3 size: 15 residues. The CDR3 reads CATSLTGFGDEKLFF. CDR3 nucleotides: TGTGCCACCAGTTTAACAGGTTTTGGAGATGAAAAACTGTTTTTT.

The J gene is TRBJ2-5, the V gene TRBV27; D is ambiguous. CDR3 size: 13 residues. Germline lookup yields CDR1 MNHEY and CDR2 SMNVEV (reference sequence). With 5 bases removed from V and 4 bases from J, the gap between germline ends came to 11 bases. The CDR3 DNA reads as TGTGCCAGCAGTACCCGGCCCTTAGAGACCCAGTACTTC. Translated: CASSTRPLETQYF.

The chain recombines TRBV19 with TRBJ1-3; D is unclear. The CDR3 covers 15 residues. Germline CDR1 LNHDA, CDR2 SQIVND (reference sequence). Deletions cut 5 bases from V and 0 bases from J, with 11 bases between. The CDR3 region is CASSERERSGNTIYF. Here the CDR3 DNA reads TGTGCCAGTAGTGAAAGGGAGCGCTCTGGAAACACCATATATTTT.

The chain has TRBV5-4 and TRBJ1-2; no firm D call. The CDR3 has 15 residues. Germline lookup yields CDR1 SGHNT and CDR2 YYREEE (reference sequence). V was cut by 0 bases and J by 3 bases, with 12 bases left in between. CDR3 sequence reads: CASSLDRADYYGYTF. The CDR3, as DNA: TGTGCCAGCAGCTTGGATCGGGCAGACTACTATGGCTACACCTTC.

This clone was found once. The V and J genes are TRBV7-7 and TRBJ2-7; D remains ambiguous. This CDR3 region has 13 residues. CDR1 and CDR2 from the germline V gene are SSHAT and FNYEAQ (reference sequence). V was shortened by 5 bases and J by 5 bases, with 13 bases between the two germline ends. DNA of the CDR3: TGTGCCAGCAGCCAAACACTCTACGACGAGCAGTACTTC. Its protein product is CASSQTLYDEQYF.

The chain uses TRBV19 and TRBJ1-5; 7 bases map to TRBD1. CDR1 and CDR2 (germline): LNHDA, SQIVND (reference sequence). The V gene end was trimmed by 6 bases and the J gene end by 0 bases; junction bases not matched to a gene: 5. This CDR3 comprises 15 residues. CDR3: CASRRGTVSNQPQHF. The CDR3, as DNA: TGTGCCAGTAGACGAGGGACAGTTAGCAATCAGCCCCAGCATTTT.